This T cell receptor beta chain emerged from a study of T cell responses to AZD1222 COVID-19 vaccine. The study, taken as a whole, reports: Repertoire sampling occurred only after the peak T cell response. The donor group comprised mostly white British people and more females; the analysis possibly underestimated clonal diversity. Recipients of two AZD1222 doses showed rising Spike-specific TCR breadth and depth. Baseline seropositives among AZD1222 recipients totaled only five to seven.

CDR1 LNHDA and CDR2 SQIVND come from the germline V gene (reference sequence). The V gene end was trimmed by 3 bases and the J gene end by 4 bases; junction bases not matched to a gene: 8. The CDR3 is 15 amino acids. Concerning this clone: Its antigen is still unknown.

Generated by immunoSEQ multiplex PCR, the TCRdb table keeps only in-frame clones and is missing some. The sample contains about 92,000 clones, approximately 91% of which appear only once. The chain joins TRBV19 to TRBJ2-7, with 8 bases matching TRBD2. The sequences come from peripheral blood, collected on day 0 of AZD1222 vaccination. This clonotype was sampled from an adult in good health. The chain's CDR3 is CASSIGTGGTYEQYF. The CDR3 DNA reads TGTGCCAGTAGTATCGGAACGGGGGGGACTTACGAGCAGTACTTC. Filled out from reference TRBV19 and TRBJ2-7, the complete variable domain reads DGGITQSPKYLFRKEGQNVTLSCEQNLNHDAMYWYRQDPGQGLRLIYYSQIVNDFQKGDIAEGYSVSREKKESFPLTVTSAQKNPTAFYLCASSIGTGGTYEQYFGPGTRLTVT.